The sequence of this T cell receptor beta chain was determined in a study of identical twins. Template switching added a universal primer site, and cDNA bore unique molecular identifiers. TCRdb passed the 5' RACE reads through MiXCR, listing each CDR3 protein once. This table has 1.5 million to 2 million distinct CDR3 sequences, less than 40% appearing once. This clonotype was seen at least ten times. Antigen specificity is unknown. CDR3 length: 14 amino acids. In germline, CDR1 is DFQATT, CDR2 SNEGSKA (reference sequence). Study conclusions and caveats: Within twin pairs, the out-of-frame alpha sequences they shared showed excess low generation probability. Out-of-frame TCR alpha sharing observed in monozygotic twins exceeded model estimates.

This clonotype originated in a newborn girl in good health. The sample consisted of cord blood. The chain links TRBV20-1 to TRBJ2-1; 13 bases fit TRBD2. CDR3 DNA: TGCAGCGCCCGGACTAGCGGGGGTCCCAATGAGCAGTTCTTC. Translated, it gives CSARTSGGPNEQFF.